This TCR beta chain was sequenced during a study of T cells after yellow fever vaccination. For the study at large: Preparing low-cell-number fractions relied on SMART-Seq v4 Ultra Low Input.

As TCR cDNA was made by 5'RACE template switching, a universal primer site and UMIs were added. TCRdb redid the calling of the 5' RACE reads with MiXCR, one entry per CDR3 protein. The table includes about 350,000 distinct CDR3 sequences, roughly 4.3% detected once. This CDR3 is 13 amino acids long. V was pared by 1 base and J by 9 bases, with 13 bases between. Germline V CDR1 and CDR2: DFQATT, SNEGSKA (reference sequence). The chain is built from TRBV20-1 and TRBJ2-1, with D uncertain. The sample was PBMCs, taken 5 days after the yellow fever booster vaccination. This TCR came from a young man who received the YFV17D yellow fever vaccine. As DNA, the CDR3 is TGCAGTGCTAGAGGGGGTAGCTCTGGTGAGCAGTTCTTC. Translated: CSARGGSSGEQFF.